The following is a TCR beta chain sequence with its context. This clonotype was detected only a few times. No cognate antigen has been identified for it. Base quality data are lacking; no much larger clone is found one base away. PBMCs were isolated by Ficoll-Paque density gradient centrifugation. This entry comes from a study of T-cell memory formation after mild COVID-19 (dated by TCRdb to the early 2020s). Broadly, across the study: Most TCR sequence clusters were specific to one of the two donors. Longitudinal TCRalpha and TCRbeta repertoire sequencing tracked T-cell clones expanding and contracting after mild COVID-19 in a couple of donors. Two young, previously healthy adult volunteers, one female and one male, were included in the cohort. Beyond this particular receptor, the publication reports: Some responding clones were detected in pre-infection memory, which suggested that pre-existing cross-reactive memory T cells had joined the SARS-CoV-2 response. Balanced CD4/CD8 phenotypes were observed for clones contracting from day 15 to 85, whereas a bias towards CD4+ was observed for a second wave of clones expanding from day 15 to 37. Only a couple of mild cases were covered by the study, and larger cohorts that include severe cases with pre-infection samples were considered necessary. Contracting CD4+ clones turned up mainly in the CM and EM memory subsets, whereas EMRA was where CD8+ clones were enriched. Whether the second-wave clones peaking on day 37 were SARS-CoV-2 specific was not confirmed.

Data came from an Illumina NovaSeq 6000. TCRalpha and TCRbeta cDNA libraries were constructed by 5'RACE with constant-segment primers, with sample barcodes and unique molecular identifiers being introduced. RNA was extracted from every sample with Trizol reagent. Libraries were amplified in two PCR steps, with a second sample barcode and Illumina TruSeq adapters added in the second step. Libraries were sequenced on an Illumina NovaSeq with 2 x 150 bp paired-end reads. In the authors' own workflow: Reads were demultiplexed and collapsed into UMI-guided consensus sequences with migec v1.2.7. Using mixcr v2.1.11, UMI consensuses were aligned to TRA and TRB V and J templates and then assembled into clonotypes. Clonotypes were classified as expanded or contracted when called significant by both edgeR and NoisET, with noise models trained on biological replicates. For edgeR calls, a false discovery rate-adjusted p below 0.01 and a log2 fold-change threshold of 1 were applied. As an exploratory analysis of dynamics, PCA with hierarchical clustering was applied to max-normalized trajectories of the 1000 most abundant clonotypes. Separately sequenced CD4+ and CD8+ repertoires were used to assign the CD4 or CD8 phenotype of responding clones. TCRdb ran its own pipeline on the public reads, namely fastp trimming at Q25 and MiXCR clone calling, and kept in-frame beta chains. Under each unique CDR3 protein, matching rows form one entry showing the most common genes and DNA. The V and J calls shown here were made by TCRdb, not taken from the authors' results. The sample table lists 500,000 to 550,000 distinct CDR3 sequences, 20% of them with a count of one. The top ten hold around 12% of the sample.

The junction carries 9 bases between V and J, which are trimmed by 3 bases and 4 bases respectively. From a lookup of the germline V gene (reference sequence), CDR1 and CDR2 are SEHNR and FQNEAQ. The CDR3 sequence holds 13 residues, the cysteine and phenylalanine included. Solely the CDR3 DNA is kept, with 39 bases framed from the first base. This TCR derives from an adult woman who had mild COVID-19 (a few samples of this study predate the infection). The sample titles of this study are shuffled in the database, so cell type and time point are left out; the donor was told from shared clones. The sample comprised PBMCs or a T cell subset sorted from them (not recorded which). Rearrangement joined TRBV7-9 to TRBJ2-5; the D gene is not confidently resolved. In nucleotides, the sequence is TGTGCCAGCAGCTTCCCGGTATCAGAGACCCAGTACTTC. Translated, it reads CASSFPVSETQYF.